These 2 T cell receptor beta chains were sequenced from one sample in a study of blood T cell repertoires in COVID-19. Repertoires were generated with immunoSEQ multiplex PCR, while TCRdb's copy carries only in-frame clones and drops some. The table shows roughly 310,000 clones, with almost 90% occurring only once. Sequenced: peripheral blood. The origin of the receptors is a woman in her 30s with COVID-19, enrolled during active disease.

V is TRBV5-1 and J is TRBJ2-7; a possible D gene is TRBD1 (5 bases). V shed 2 bases and J shed 4 bases, with 7 bases lying between them. This CDR3 has 12 residues. Looked up from germline, CDR1 is SGHRS and CDR2 is YFSETQ. For the CDR3, the DNA is TGCGCCAGCAGCTTCACAGGATACGAGCAGTACTTC. This sequence encodes CASSFTGYEQYF.

The rearrangement links TRBV6-6 to TRBJ1-2, with a weak D call TRBD1 (5 bases). Trimming took off 7 bases at V and 1 base at J, with 10 bases between the two ends. The CDR3 runs 13 residues. Germline V gene sequence: CDR1 MNHNY, CDR2 SVGAGI (reference sequence). This chain's CDR3 is CASIKDSNYGYTF. The CDR3 DNA reads TGTGCCAGCATCAAAGACAGTAACTATGGCTACACCTTC.